A single sample gave rise to the 11 T cell receptor beta chains below, sequenced in a study of blood T cell repertoires in COVID-19. Assay: immunoSEQ multiplex PCR; the TCRdb copy retains only in-frame clones and omits some. The top ten clones hold 13% to 15% of a sample with under 200,000 clones, roughly 84% of them seen once. Sequenced input: peripheral blood. These receptors came from a woman in her 70s with COVID-19, enrolled during active disease.

This chain uses TRBV30 with TRBJ1-6; 9 nucleotides line up with TRBD1. Trimming at V came to 3 bases and at J to 13 bases, leaving 7 bases not matched to a gene. The CDR3 has 13 residues. CDR1 and CDR2 from the germline V gene are GTSNPN and SVGIG (reference sequence). The CDR3 is CAWSLQGASPLHF. Written as DNA, the CDR3 is TGTGCCTGGAGCCTACAGGGGGCGAGTCCCCTCCACTTT.

CDR3 sequence (DNA): TGTGCCAGCAGATCGACAGGGATGAGCGGCTACACCTTC. This encodes CASRSTGMSGYTF. The chain links TRBV27 to TRBJ1-2; 7 nucleotides agree with TRBD1. J was trimmed by 8 bases and V by 6 bases; bases with no gene match: 9. The CDR3 consists of 13 residues. Germline CDR1 reads MNHEY; CDR2 reads SMNVEV (reference sequence).

The chain is built from TRBV4-1 and TRBJ2-1, with 15 bases that match TRBD2. The ends lost 6 bases at V and 9 bases at J; junction bases unmatched: 6. CDR1 and CDR2 (germline): MGHRA, YSYEKL. There are 15 residues in the CDR3. CDR3 loop: CASSWTSGGAGEQFF. CDR3 sequence (DNA): TGCGCCAGCAGTTGGACTAGCGGGGGGGCCGGTGAGCAGTTCTTC.

This clone appeared a few times. This sequence joins TRBV29-1 and TRBJ1-4; TRBD1 agrees at 7 bases. This CDR3 is 12 amino acids long. Looked up from germline, CDR1 is SQVTM and CDR2 is ANQGSEA. The V segment lost 3 bases and the J segment 8 bases; nucleotides outside the gene matches: 3. CDR3 protein: CSVDRGQEKLFF. The CDR3 DNA reads TGCAGCGTTGACAGGGGACAGGAAAAACTGTTTTTT.

V and J are TRBV7-9 and TRBJ2-4, with 7 bases matching TRBD1. The germline V gene has CDR1 SEHNR and CDR2 FQNEAQ (reference sequence). This CDR3 comprises 16 residues. V dropped 3 bases and J dropped 14; count of bases not matched to a gene: 19. In nucleotides, the CDR3 is TGTGCCAGCAGCTTCCGACCGACAGGGCCCAACCATAGGGAGTACTTC. Encoded protein: CASSFRPTGPNHREYF.

The J gene is TRBJ1-2, the V gene TRBV2; D is possibly TRBD1 (5 bases). Germline loops: CDR1 SNHLY, CDR2 FYNNEI. The CDR3 runs 13 residues. Trimming pared 2 bases from V and 2 bases from J, leaving 6 bases between. The CDR3 DNA follows: TGTGCCAGCAGTGAATCAGGGAACTATGGCTACACCTTC. This translates into CASSESGNYGYTF. The entire variable domain, with the rest obtained from reference TRBV2 and TRBJ1-2, is as follows: EPEVTQTPSHQVTQMGQEVILRCVPISNHLYFYWYRQILGQKVEFLVSFYNNEISEKSEIFDDQFSVERPDGSNFTLKIRSTKLEDSAMYFCASSESGNYGYTFGSGTRLTVV.

The chain combines TRBV12-5 with TRBJ2-7, with D unresolved. CDR3 size: 12 residues. The V end lost 2 bases, the J end lost 12 bases, and 14 bases lay between the germline ends. Looked up from germline, CDR1 is LGHNT and CDR2 is FRNRAP. The CDR3 DNA is TGTGCTAGTGGTTTGCCCGAGGAGAGAGGGTACGTC. Translation gives CASGLPEERGYV.

V gene TRBV5-1 combines with J gene TRBJ1-1; tentative D call: TRBD1 (6 bases). Trimming shortened V by 6 bases and J by 0 bases, and 12 bases separated the two germline ends. Germline lookup yields CDR1 SGHRS and CDR2 YFSETQ. This CDR3 contains 14 residues. In nucleotides, the CDR3 is TGCGCCAGCAAGGGACAAAAATTGAACACTGAAGCTTTCTTT. It encodes CASKGQKLNTEAFF.

This clone came up a few times. The V gene is TRBV27, the J gene TRBJ1-1; the D gene is possibly TRBD1 (6 bases). The CDR3 runs to 14 residues. Per germline, CDR1 MNHEY and CDR2 SMNVEV (reference sequence). Trimming cost V 4 bases and J 6 bases, with 15 bases left between them. CDR3 region: CASSSYREGAEAFF. The CDR3 DNA is TGTGCCAGCAGTTCATACAGGGAGGGGGCTGAAGCTTTCTTT.

This chain uses TRBV6-2 or TRBV6-3 with TRBJ2-7; 11 bases line up with TRBD2. The CDR3 is 15 amino acids. CDR1 is MNHEY, CDR2 SVGEGT, per germline. V was clipped by 6 bases and J by 0 bases; unmatched bases: 4. DNA of the CDR3: TGTGCCAGCAGCCCTAGCGGGAGGAGCTCCTACGAGCAGTACTTC. Translated, it gives CASSPSGRSSYEQYF.

The gene calls are TRBV5-1 and TRBJ1-1; tentative D call: TRBD1 (6 bases). Looked up from germline, CDR1 is SGHRS and CDR2 is YFSETQ. With 2 bases removed from V and 1 base from J, the gap between germline ends came to 9 bases. The CDR3 runs 14 residues. CDR3 in amino acids: CASSFWTANTEAFF. The CDR3 DNA reads TGCGCCAGCAGCTTTTGGACAGCGAACACTGAAGCTTTCTTT.